Listed below are T cell receptor beta chains from one sample, sequenced in a study of cytomegalovirus exposure and HLA in healthy donors. The data were produced by immunoSEQ multiplex PCR, yet TCRdb's version contains in-frame clones alone and is incomplete. The repertoire consists of approximately 270,000 clones, with approximately 83% occurring once and the leading ten covering roughly 0.99%. Sequenced input: PBMCs. These receptors originate from a woman aged 18 to 35 in good health and CMV-seronegative. Both conserved end residues are part of each CDR3. D genes are given only for firm matches. Where a row states a size, it is once, few, many or the class of an expanded clone; other rows omit it.

clone size: once; D gene: NA; V gene: TRBV27; J gene: TRBJ2-2; CDR3 DNA: TGTGCCAGCAGTTTATGGGCTTGGGGTAGCGGAAACACCGGGGAGCTGTTTTTT; CDR3 protein: CASSLWAWGSGNTGELFF
clone size: NA; D gene: TRBD1; V gene: TRBV25-1; J gene: TRBJ1-1; CDR3 DNA: TGTGCCAGCAGTGAATACGGACAGGGGTTACCTGAAGCTTTCTTT; CDR3 protein: CASSEYGQGLPEAFF
clone size: NA; D gene: TRBD2; V gene: TRBV7-7; J gene: TRBJ2-7; CDR3 DNA: TGTGCCAGCAGCTTTTCAGCGGGATCCTCCTACGAGCAGTACTTC; CDR3 protein: CASSFSAGSSYEQYF
clone size: NA; D gene: TRBD2; V gene: TRBV6-5; J gene: TRBJ2-3; CDR3 DNA: TGTGCCAGCGCACTAGCGGGAGTCGCAGATACGCAGTATTTT; CDR3 protein: CASALAGVADTQYF
clone size: NA; D gene: NA; V gene: TRBV15; J gene: TRBJ2-5; CDR3 DNA: TGTGCCACCAGCATCCGCCCGGGGGAGACCCAGTACTTC; CDR3 protein: CATSIRPGETQYF
clone size: NA; D gene: NA; V gene: TRBV9; J gene: TRBJ1-3; CDR3 DNA: TGTGCCAGCAGCGTAGTAGGGAGGGGATCGGTCGGAAACACCATATATTTT; CDR3 protein: CASSVVGRGSVGNTIYF
clone size: once; D gene: TRBD2; V gene: TRBV18; J gene: TRBJ2-3; CDR3 DNA: TGTGCCAGCTCACCCGTCCCGGGACTAGCGGGGGGATCAGATACGCAGTATTTT; CDR3 protein: CASSPVPGLAGGSDTQYF
clone size: NA; D gene: NA; V gene: TRBV30; J gene: TRBJ1-1; CDR3 DNA: TGTGCCTGGACGGGCCAGGGGCACCTGCGAGCTTTCTTT; CDR3 protein: CAWTGQGHLRAFF
clone size: NA; D gene: NA; V gene: TRBV11-1; J gene: TRBJ2-7; CDR3 DNA: TGTGCCAGCAGACGTAACGACGGACACTACGAGCAGTACTTC; CDR3 protein: CASRRNDGHYEQYF
clone size: NA; D gene: TRBD2; V gene: TRBV27; J gene: TRBJ2-2; CDR3 DNA: TGTGCCAGCAGTCTCGGGACTAGCGGCACCGGGGAGCTGTTTTTT; CDR3 protein: CASSLGTSGTGELFF
clone size: NA; D gene: NA; V gene: TRBV30; J gene: TRBJ2-7; CDR3 DNA: TGTGCCTGGAGTGTAGTAGGGACACGCGAGCAGTACTTC; CDR3 protein: CAWSVVGTREQYF
clone size: NA; D gene: TRBD1; V gene: TRBV4-3; J gene: TRBJ1-5; CDR3 DNA: TGCGCCAGCAGCCAAGGGACAGGGAGGAATCAGCCCCAGCATTTT; CDR3 protein: CASSQGTGRNQPQHF
clone size: NA; D gene: NA; V gene: TRBV5-8; J gene: TRBJ2-2; CDR3 DNA: TGTGCCAGCAGCTTGGCGGGTGGCCTGAACACCGGGGAGCTGTTTTTT; CDR3 protein: CASSLAGGLNTGELFF
clone size: few; D gene: NA; V gene: TRBV4-1; J gene: TRBJ1-5; CDR3 DNA: TGCGCCAGCAGCCGTAATCCGGTTAGCAATCAGCCCCAGCATTTT; CDR3 protein: CASSRNPVSNQPQHF
clone size: NA; D gene: NA; V gene: TRBV30; J gene: TRBJ1-1; CDR3 DNA: TGTGCCTGGAGTTCCGGCGGGGCCACTGAAGCTTTCTTT; CDR3 protein: CAWSSGGATEAFF
clone size: NA; D gene: NA; V gene: TRBV27; J gene: TRBJ2-5; CDR3 DNA: TGTGCCAGCAGTTTAGCTATCATCGGGGAGACCCAGTACTTC; CDR3 protein: CASSLAIIGETQYF
clone size: NA; D gene: NA; V gene: TRBV7-3; J gene: TRBJ2-6; CDR3 DNA: TGTGCCAGCAGCTTAATGGACAGCTCTGGGGCCAACGTCCTGACTTTC; CDR3 protein: CASSLMDSSGANVLTF
clone size: NA; D gene: TRBD2; V gene: TRBV6-5; J gene: TRBJ2-3; CDR3 DNA: TGTGCCAGCAGTTACTTCGGACTAGCGGGAGCAGATACGCAGTATTTT; CDR3 protein: CASSYFGLAGADTQYF
clone size: few; D gene: TRBD1; V gene: TRBV7-9; J gene: TRBJ2-7; CDR3 DNA: TGTGCCAGCAGCCTTCCGGGACAGGGCTACGAGCAGTACTTC; CDR3 protein: CASSLPGQGYEQYF
clone size: NA; D gene: NA; V gene: TRBV27; J gene: TRBJ2-3; CDR3 DNA: TGTGCCAGCAGTTTATCGGTAACGGGTGCCTCCACAGATACGCAGTATTTT; CDR3 protein: CASSLSVTGASTDTQYF
clone size: NA; D gene: NA; V gene: TRBV6-1; J gene: TRBJ1-3; CDR3 DNA: TGTGCCAGCAGCGCGGGCCCGGGGTCTGGAAACACCATATATTTT; CDR3 protein: CASSAGPGSGNTIYF
clone size: NA; D gene: TRBD1; V gene: TRBV5-1; J gene: TRBJ2-5; CDR3 DNA: TGCGCCAGCAGCTTGGGAGGACAGGGGTGGTACCAAGAGACCCAGTACTTC; CDR3 protein: CASSLGGQGWYQETQYF
clone size: NA; D gene: TRBD1; V gene: TRBV6-1; J gene: TRBJ1-2; CDR3 DNA: TGTGCCAGCAGTGAAAATTGGGGGACAGCAGCAAACTATGGCTACACCTTC; CDR3 protein: CASSENWGTAANYGYTF
clone size: NA; D gene: TRBD1; V gene: TRBV7-9; J gene: TRBJ1-1; CDR3 DNA: TGTGCCAGCAGCTCGCGGACAGGGGGAACTGAAGCTTTCTTT; CDR3 protein: CASSSRTGGTEAFF
clone size: NA; D gene: TRBD1; V gene: TRBV9; J gene: TRBJ1-6; CDR3 DNA: TGTGCCAGCAGTGTCGACAGGGGCAGTTCACCCCTCCACTTT; CDR3 protein: CASSVDRGSSPLHF
clone size: NA; D gene: NA; V gene: TRBV27; J gene: TRBJ1-2; CDR3 DNA: TGTGCCAGCAGTTTAGCGGGATTTAACTATGGCTACACCTTC; CDR3 protein: CASSLAGFNYGYTF
clone size: once; D gene: NA; V gene: TRBV6-6; J gene: TRBJ2-7; CDR3 DNA: TGTGCCAGCAGTCCCGGACACTACGAGCAGTACTTC; CDR3 protein: CASSPGHYEQYF
clone size: once; D gene: NA; V gene: TRBV6-5; J gene: TRBJ2-7; CDR3 DNA: TGTGCCAGCAGTTACTATCGACTAGACACCTACGAGCAGTACTTC; CDR3 protein: CASSYYRLDTYEQYF
clone size: NA; D gene: TRBD1; V gene: TRBV9; J gene: TRBJ1-4; CDR3 DNA: TGTGCCAGCAGCGAACAGGGGGCTAATGAAAAACTGTTTTTT; CDR3 protein: CASSEQGANEKLFF
clone size: NA; D gene: TRBD2; V gene: TRBV9; J gene: TRBJ2-3; CDR3 DNA: TGTGCCAGCACCAGGACTAGCGCGACAGATACGCAGTATTTT; CDR3 protein: CASTRTSATDTQYF
clone size: once; D gene: NA; V gene: TRBV6-1; J gene: TRBJ2-7; CDR3 DNA: TGTGCCAGCACCGGAGCGGCGTTGGGGCAGTACTTC; CDR3 protein: CASTGAALGQYF
clone size: once; D gene: TRBD2; V gene: TRBV30; J gene: TRBJ2-1; CDR3 DNA: TGTGCCTGGGCGACTAGCGGGGGGTCTGAGCAGTTCTTC; CDR3 protein: CAWATSGGSEQFF
clone size: NA; D gene: NA; V gene: TRBV6-6; J gene: TRBJ1-1; CDR3 DNA: TGTGCCAGCAGTGACAGCTATGTATCGAACACTGAAGCTTTCTTT; CDR3 protein: CASSDSYVSNTEAFF
clone size: NA; D gene: NA; V gene: TRBV30; J gene: TRBJ1-1; CDR3 DNA: TGTGCCTGGAGGGATGCTCCCGGGGGGGGCACTGAAGCTTTCTTT; CDR3 protein: CAWRDAPGGGTEAFF
clone size: NA; D gene: TRBD2; V gene: TRBV6-1; J gene: TRBJ2-5; CDR3 DNA: TGTGCCAGCAGTGCGGGTAGCGGGAGTACGAGGGAGACCCAGTACTTC; CDR3 protein: CASSAGSGSTRETQYF
clone size: NA; D gene: TRBD1; V gene: TRBV5-4; J gene: TRBJ2-3; CDR3 DNA: TGTGCCAGCAGCACAGGACAGGTGGAAGATACGCAGTATTTT; CDR3 protein: CASSTGQVEDTQYF
clone size: NA; D gene: TRBD2; V gene: TRBV5-6; J gene: TRBJ2-3; CDR3 DNA: TGTGCCAGCAGCCCGGGGGGGCAAACAGATACGCAGTATTTT; CDR3 protein: CASSPGGQTDTQYF
clone size: many; D gene: TRBD1; V gene: TRBV13; J gene: TRBJ2-7; CDR3 DNA: TGTGCCAGCAGCGCCGACAGGGGGAACTACGAGCAGTACTTC; CDR3 protein: CASSADRGNYEQYF
clone size: NA; D gene: NA; V gene: TRBV6-5; J gene: TRBJ1-1; CDR3 DNA: TGTGCCAGCAGTTACTCGAGGGGGAAGGCGGACACTGAAGCTTTCTTT; CDR3 protein: CASSYSRGKADTEAFF
clone size: few; D gene: NA; V gene: TRBV10-1; J gene: TRBJ2-7; CDR3 DNA: TGCGCCAGCAGTGAGTCTAGTGGGGCCTCCTACGAGCAGTACTTC; CDR3 protein: CASSESSGASYEQYF
clone size: NA; D gene: TRBD1; V gene: TRBV29-1; J gene: TRBJ1-2; CDR3 DNA: TGCAGCCTAGGACAGGGTGGGGACTTTGGCTATGGCTACACCTTC; CDR3 protein: CSLGQGGDFGYGYTF
clone size: NA; D gene: NA; V gene: TRBV27; J gene: TRBJ2-7; CDR3 DNA: TGTGCCAGCAGTTCCAGGGTGACCCACTACGAGCAGTACTTC; CDR3 protein: CASSSRVTHYEQYF
clone size: NA; D gene: NA; V gene: TRBV28; J gene: TRBJ1-2; CDR3 DNA: TGTGCCAGCAGTTTGGGGGACACCTACTATGGCTACACCTTC; CDR3 protein: CASSLGDTYYGYTF
clone size: NA; D gene: NA; V gene: TRBV11-3; J gene: TRBJ2-7; CDR3 DNA: TGTGCCAGCAGCTCCAGGGGCTACGAGCAGTACTTC; CDR3 protein: CASSSRGYEQYF
clone size: NA; D gene: TRBD2; V gene: TRBV5-1; J gene: TRBJ2-1; CDR3 DNA: TGCGCCAGCAGCTGGACTAGCGGGAGTTCCTACAATGAGCAGTTCTTC; CDR3 protein: CASSWTSGSSYNEQFF